A selection of T cell receptor beta chains follows, all from one sample in a study of tumor-infiltrating lymphocytes in primary liver carcinoma. TCRdb reprocessed the multiplex PCR reads via MiXCR and lists one record per CDR3 protein. Here the sample spans around 79,000 distinct CDR3 sequences, 69% being singletons. Material: tumor-adjacent normal liver tissue. The receptors were gathered from a man between 40 and 49 years old with primary liver carcinoma and hepatitis B virus infection. Both conserved end residues are part of each CDR3. The D gene is left open where the match is weak. Only part of the rows carry a size: once, few, many, or a class if the clone is expanded.

TRBJ2-4 TRBV28 NA NA TGTGCCAGCCGTTGGAGAGAAGTGAACATTCAGTACTTC CASRWREVNIQYF
TRBJ2-6 TRBV19 NA TRBD2 TGTGCCAGTAGTATGAGACTAGCGGGAGAACCTGGGGCCAACGTCCTGACTTTC CASSMRLAGEPGANVLTF
TRBJ2-1 TRBV11-1 NA TRBD2 TGTGCCAGCAACTTAGAGGCTAGCGGTACTGGTGACCTGTTCTTC CASNLEASGTGDLFF
TRBJ2-7 TRBV10-3 NA TRBD2 TGTGCCATCAGTACTTCTAGCGGGAGGAAGGCCGACGAGCAGTACTTC CAISTSSGRKADEQYF
TRBJ2-1 TRBV13 once NA TGTGCCAACAGCGCTCAGTTTTCCAGCTTCTACAATGAGCAGTTCTTC CANSAQFSSFYNEQFF
TRBJ2-5 TRBV28 NA NA TGTGCCAGCACTAACAGTTGGGACTTAGACGGTTCTCCCCAAGAGACCCAGTACTTC CASTNSWDLDGSPQETQYF
TRBJ2-3 TRBV4-2 many NA TGTGCCAGCAGTCAGGGGCCCACAGATACGCAGTATTTT CASSQGPTDTQYF
TRBJ2-3 TRBV5-1 many NA TGCGCCAGCAGCCCCGGACAGCTAAGCACAGATACGCAGTATTTT CASSPGQLSTDTQYF
TRBJ1-3 TRBV4-1 NA NA TGCGCCAGTAGCCAAGATATGAGTTCCTCTGGAAACACCATATATTTT CASSQDMSSSGNTIYF
TRBJ1-3 TRBV29-1 NA NA TGCAACGTTGAAAGAGCGGGGACTGGAAACACCATATATTTC CNVERAGTGNTIYF